Below, one T cell receptor (beta chain) is given with its context. TCRdb keeps only in-frame clones here, not all; method: immunoSEQ multiplex PCR. The sample yields over 300,000 clones, around 92% seen once. CDR1 and CDR2 from the germline V gene are SGDLS and YYNGEE. The length of the CDR3 is 15 residues. Unmatched junction bases numbered 7, after V lost 0 bases and J lost 6 bases. This sample stems from a study of blood T cell repertoires in COVID-19. The specimen was peripheral blood. This sequence joins TRBV9 and TRBJ2-7, with 9 bases lining up with TRBD2. The TCR originated in a man between 40 and 49 years old with acute or convalescent COVID-19. The CDR3 coding sequence is TGTGCCAGCAGCGTAGAGGCGGGAGGGCCCTCCGAGCAGTACTTC. This gives the protein CASSVEAGGPSEQYF. Full variable domain (missing parts from reference TRBV9 and TRBJ2-7): DSGVTQTPKHLITATGQRVTLRCSPRSGDLSVYWYQQSLDQGLQFLIQYYNGEERAKGNILERFSAQQFPDLHSELNLSSLELGDSALYFCASSVEAGGPSEQYFGPGTRLTVT.